The 19 T cell receptor beta chains below come from one sample, sequenced in a study of T cell responses to AZD1222 COVID-19 vaccine. Assay used: immunoSEQ multiplex PCR; TCRdb lists only in-frame clones, some missing. The sample has some 25,000 clones; around 87% are singletons. Source: peripheral blood, taken 28 days after the second AZD1222 dose. These receptors all stem from an adult who received the AZD1222 COVID-19 vaccine.

V usage is TRBV10-3 and J usage is TRBJ1-3; D unresolved. The CDR3 totals 16 residues. Between the trimmed V and J ends, which lost 3 bases and 3 bases, there was a span of 15 bases. CDR1 and CDR2 from the germline V gene are ENHRY and SYGVKD. The CDR3 DNA reads as TGTGCCATCAGTGATCGGTCCAGATCAGATGGAAACACCATATATTTT. This gives the protein CAISDRSRSDGNTIYF.

CDR3 DNA: TGCAGCGTACGACAGAACCAAGAGACCCAGTACTTC. Translating it yields CSVRQNQETQYF. The V gene is TRBV29-1, the J gene TRBJ2-5, with D maybe TRBD1 (5 bases). Germline assignment: CDR1 SQVTM and CDR2 ANQGSEA. CDR3 length equals 12 residues. V was pared by 6 bases and J by 0 bases, with 8 bases between.

The rearrangement uses TRBV3-1 (or the pseudogene TRBV3-2) and TRBJ1-5; D remains ambiguous. This CDR3 spans 13 amino acids. V gave up 1 base and J gave up 1 base, with 2 bases separating them. Germline V gene lookup returns CDR1 LGHDT and CDR2 YNNKEL (reference sequence). DNA for the CDR3: TGTGCCAGCAGCCAAGGGAGCAATCAGCCCCAGCATTTT. Amino acid sequence: CASSQGSNQPQHF.

The CDR3: CASSLTSSGTDTQYF. The CDR3 coding sequence is TGTGCCAGTAGTCTTACATCTAGCGGCACAGATACGCAGTATTTT. The chain carries TRBV19 and TRBJ2-3; D may be TRBD2 (6 bases). The CDR3 has 15 residues. CDR1 LNHDA and CDR2 SQIVND come from the germline V gene (reference sequence). V was pared by 5 bases and J by 1 base, with 13 bases between.

This clone appeared once. The CDR3 DNA reads TGTGCCAGCTCCTGGACTAAAGAATCACCCCTCCACTTT. Translation gives CASSWTKESPLHF. The chain couples TRBV18 to TRBJ1-6; no firm D call. V dropped 6 bases and J dropped 10 bases, with 13 bases sitting between them. From germline, CDR1 is KGHSH and CDR2 LQKENI. The CDR3 is 13 residues long.

This chain links TRBV9 with TRBJ2-3; D possibly corresponds to TRBD2 (5 bases). Germline-derived CDR1 and CDR2 are SGDLS and YYNGEE. The V and J ends lost 4 bases and 1 base respectively, with 16 bases between them. The CDR3 length is 16 residues. Here the CDR3 reads CASSLSREYRTDTQYF. Written as DNA, the CDR3 is TGTGCCAGCAGCTTGTCCCGGGAATACCGCACAGATACGCAGTATTTT.

The rearrangement links TRBV20-1 to TRBJ2-5; D unclear. Trimming took off 1 base at V and 4 bases at J, with 4 bases between the two ends. The CDR3 extends over 11 amino acids. Germline CDR1 is DFQATT and CDR2 is SNEGSKA (reference sequence). The CDR3 loop reads CSARVSETQYF. The CDR3, as DNA: TGCAGTGCTAGAGTATCAGAGACCCAGTACTTC.

This clone was counted once. The genes are TRBV4-3 and TRBJ1-5; D is undetermined. The CDR3 sequence is 14 residues long. The V end lost 0 bases, the J end lost 5 bases, and 8 bases lay between the germline ends. Germline assignment: CDR1 LGHNA and CDR2 YSLEER. DNA of the CDR3: TGCGCCAGCAGCCAAGATTCCGGAGATCAGCCCCAGCATTTT. It codes for CASSQDSGDQPQHF.

V and J are TRBV7-9 and TRBJ2-1; TRBD2 matches at 11 bases. V trimming: 4 bases; J trimming: 0 bases; junction bases outside the gene matches: 8. CDR3 length: 18 residues. CDR1 and CDR2 (germline): SEHNR, FQNEAQ (reference sequence). CDR3 nucleotides: TGTGCCAGCAGCTCTCCGGGACTAGCGGCGAGCTCCTACAATGAGCAGTTCTTC. As protein: CASSSPGLAASSYNEQFF.

The V and J genes are TRBV7-9 and TRBJ2-1; D not resolved. The germline CDR1 and CDR2 sequences are SEHNR and FQNEAQ (reference sequence). CDR3 length: 10 amino acids. The V end was cut by 5 bases, the J end by 9 bases, with 5 bases between. CDR3 residues: CASSLAEQFF. The CDR3 bases are TGTGCCAGCAGCCTGGCTGAGCAGTTCTTC.

The chain uses TRBV10-3 and TRBJ1-2; D ambiguous. Germline V CDR1 and CDR2: ENHRY, SYGVKD. V was shortened by 3 bases and J by 5 bases, with 10 bases between the two germline ends. This CDR3 has 13 amino acids. CDR3 nucleotides: TGTGCCATCAGTGAAGAGGAAGGGTATGGCTACACCTTC. Translating gives CAISEEEGYGYTF.

This chain uses TRBV30 with TRBJ2-1; 10 bases are a match to TRBD2. This CDR3 comprises 14 residues. Germline V gene lookup returns CDR1 GTSNPN and CDR2 SVGIG (reference sequence). V shed 7 bases and J 3 bases; nucleotides not matched to a gene: 6. CDR3: CAYLAGEVYNEQFF. Here the CDR3 DNA reads TGTGCCTACCTAGCGGGAGAGGTCTACAATGAGCAGTTCTTC.

The rearrangement joins TRBV18 to TRBJ1-2; tentatively, D is TRBD1 (5 bases). The CDR3 contains 15 residues. Germline CDR1 reads KGHSH; CDR2 reads LQKENI. V dropped 6 bases and J dropped 4 bases, with 18 bases sitting between them. The DNA for the CDR3 is TGTGCCAGCTCCCGCACAGGTCTGTCACGCTATGGCTACACCTTC. Translated, it gives CASSRTGLSRYGYTF.

The V call is TRBV6-5, the J call TRBJ2-5; perhaps TRBD2 as D (6 bases). Trimming shortened V by 0 bases and J by 14 bases, and 16 bases separated the two germline ends. This CDR3 contains 13 residues. Per germline, CDR1 MNHEY and CDR2 SVGAGI. The CDR3 loop is CASSYSGSGATYF. The DNA for the CDR3 is TGTGCCAGCAGTTACTCGGGTAGCGGAGCCACCTACTTC.

The V and J genes are TRBV18 and TRBJ2-1; 10 bases agree with TRBD2. The CDR3 runs 16 residues. Germline V gene lookup returns CDR1 KGHSH and CDR2 LQKENI. V lost 0 bases and J lost 2; bases outside the gene matches: 1. CDR3 sequence: CASSPPSGRTYNEQFF. Written as DNA, the CDR3 is TGTGCCAGCTCACCACCTAGCGGGAGGACCTACAATGAGCAGTTCTTC.

This clone has only one observation. The V gene is TRBV6-1, the J gene TRBJ2-7; D gene uncertain. The V and J ends lost 2 bases and 6 bases respectively, with 11 bases between them. The CDR3 loop spans 13 amino acids. Germline lookup yields CDR1 MNHNS and CDR2 SASEGT. The CDR3 reads CASSERPPSEQYF. The CDR3 DNA reads as TGTGCCAGCAGTGAACGACCGCCCTCCGAGCAGTACTTC.

This chain joins TRBV19 and TRBJ2-1; 10 bases are shared with TRBD2. Germline assignment: CDR1 LNHDA and CDR2 SQIVND (reference sequence). Trimming removed 4 bases from V and 4 bases from J; junction bases left unmatched: 13. The CDR3 covers 18 residues. The CDR3 loop reads CASSTHGWLTSGYNEQFF. The CDR3 DNA reads TGTGCCAGTAGTACCCACGGATGGTTGACTAGCGGGTACAATGAGCAGTTCTTC.

The rearrangement links TRBV18 to TRBJ2-5; no reliable D call. The CDR3 consists of 14 residues. Germline values: CDR1 KGHSH, CDR2 LQKENI. V was cut by 2 bases and J by 5 bases, with 12 bases left in between. The CDR3 loop reads CASSPTDRTETQYF. Written as DNA, the CDR3 is TGTGCCAGCTCACCAACTGACCGTACGGAGACCCAGTACTTC.

The genes are TRBV5-1 and TRBJ1-6; 9 nucleotides match TRBD1. Trimming at V came to 0 bases and at J to 9 bases, leaving 7 bases not matched to a gene. CDR1 and CDR2 from the germline V gene are SGHRS and YFSETQ. The CDR3 sequence is 16 residues long. CDR3: CASSLATGQGFSPLHF. The DNA of the CDR3 is TGCGCCAGCAGCTTGGCCACAGGACAGGGGTTTTCACCCCTCCACTTT.